A single sample gave rise to the 2 T cell receptor beta chains below, sequenced in a study of control samples from healthy donors and cancer patients. Here immunoSEQ multiplex PCR was the method, and the copy in TCRdb shows in-frame clones only, minus some. The repertoire holds about 130,000 clones, with 90% as singletons. Sequencing was done on a sample of blood. The source is a middle-aged man in good health.

The CDR3 reads CASTAQTAGQETQYF. In nucleotides, the CDR3 is TGCGCCAGCACTGCCCAGACAGCGGGCCAAGAGACCCAGTACTTC. The chain joins TRBV5-1 to TRBJ2-5, with D maybe TRBD2 (6 bases). Germline loops: CDR1 SGHRS, CDR2 YFSETQ. V was trimmed by 6 bases and J by 1 base, leaving 16 bases between them. This CDR3 has 15 residues.

The chain links TRBV20-1 to TRBJ2-1; 7 bases map to TRBD2. Germline-derived CDR1 and CDR2 are DFQATT and SNEGSKA (reference sequence). CDR3 length: 15 residues. J gave up 0 bases and V 3 bases, and 5 bases lay outside the gene matches. The DNA for the CDR3 is TGCAGTGCTAGTACCGGGGGGACCTCCTACAATGAGCAGTTCTTC. Encoded protein: CSASTGGTSYNEQFF.